The table lists the clone carrying this T cell receptor beta chain with many counts. Its antigen remains unknown. Amplified regions were TCR beta CDR3 sequences from RNA transcripts. The HTBI set primed first-round TCR CDR3 RT-PCR. TCRdb re-called the multiplex PCR reads through MiXCR, storing one row per CDR3 protein. The sample consists of around 610,000 distinct CDR3 sequences, about 15% of them appearing once. The data are from a study of T cells in Graves' hyperthyroidism and ophthalmopathy. The study, taken as a whole, reports: A model using 13 V-J features told ophthalmopathy apart from stable hyperthyroidism.

Trimming took 0 bases from V and 7 from J, leaving 13 bases between them. CDR1 is SGHAT and CDR2 is FQNNGV in the germline V gene. The CDR3 has 14 amino acids. The chain uses TRBV11-2 and TRBJ2-7; D gene unclear. The specimen was blood. The receptor comes from a middle-aged woman with Graves' ophthalmopathy. CDR3 nucleotide sequence: TGTGCCAGCAGCTTAGATCTTATGGGGTATGAGCAGTACTTC. Translated, it gives CASSLDLMGYEQYF.